One sample yielded the 10 T cell receptor beta chains listed below, sequenced in a study of patients and donors after allogeneic stem cell transplantation. TCRdb independently ran MiXCR on the RT-PCR reads; one entry per CDR3 protein. The sample carries about 90,000 distinct CDR3 sequences, about 48% recorded once. The sample was blood, either unsorted or a sorted T cell fraction (not recorded which). The receptors here all came from a human donor who was either an allogeneic HSCT recipient or a stem cell or donor lymphocyte infusion donor (not recorded which). It is not recorded whose cells these are; they may come from a transplant donor.

This clonotype has more than one count but fewer than ten. The chain employs TRBV12-3 or TRBV12-4 and TRBJ1-2; possible D gene TRBD1, 5 bases. The CDR3 extends over 15 amino acids. V was cut by 0 bases and J by 4 bases, with 12 bases left in between. The CDR3 is CASSLARGVGYGYTF. The CDR3 DNA reads as TGTGCCAGCAGTTTAGCGCGGGGGGTAGGCTATGGCTACACCTTC.

The V and J genes are TRBV28 and TRBJ1-3; 9 bases match TRBD1. The ends lost 7 bases at V and 0 bases at J; junction bases unmatched: 16. This CDR3 contains 19 residues. Germline values: CDR1 MDHEN, CDR2 SYDVKM. The CDR3 spells CASTSTGTGISSSGNTIYF. CDR3 DNA sequence: TGTGCCAGCACCTCTACCGGGACAGGGATATCGAGCTCTGGAAACACCATATATTTT.

This clonotype was observed a few times. The gene calls are TRBV18 and TRBJ1-1; unclear D gene. Germline V CDR1 and CDR2: KGHSH, LQKENI. The CDR3 extends over 14 amino acids. The V gene lost 2 bases and the J gene lost 1 base, with 8 bases spanning the gap. The DNA for the CDR3 is TGTGCCAGCTCACCAAACGGCAAGAACACTGAAGCTTTCTTT. Its protein product is CASSPNGKNTEAFF. Filled out from reference TRBV18 and TRBJ1-1, the complete variable domain reads NAGVMQNPRHLVRRRGQEARLRCSPMKGHSHVYWYRQLPEEGLKFMVYLQKENIIDESGMPKERFSAEFPKEGPSILRIQQVVRGDSAAYFCASSPNGKNTEAFFGQGTRLTVV.

The CDR3 is CASSQGRLGGNTIYF. In nucleotides, the CDR3 is TGTGCCAGCAGCCAAGGGCGATTGGGTGGAAACACCATATATTTT. The chain employs TRBV14 and TRBJ1-3; no firm D call. The V gene's germline CDR1 is SGHDN and CDR2 FVKESK. The V and J ends lost 1 base and 3 bases respectively, with 10 bases between them. CDR3 length: 15 amino acids.

This clonotype was counted between two and nine times. Written as DNA, the CDR3 is TGCGCCAGCAGCCACCCCGGGGGGCCGAGCACTGAAGCTTTCTTT. Translating gives CASSHPGGPSTEAFF. The gene calls are TRBV4-3 and TRBJ1-1, with TRBD1 as a possible D gene (6 bases). Trimming left V 3 bases short and J 4 bases short, with 15 bases between. Germline V CDR1 and CDR2: LGHNA, YSLEER. This CDR3 contains 15 residues.

The chain uses TRBV7-3 and TRBJ1-3; D is uncertain. Germline CDR1 reads SGHTA; CDR2 reads FQGTGA. Trimming took 5 bases from V and 4 from J, leaving 9 bases between them. This CDR3 region has 13 residues. CDR3 sequence (DNA): TGTGCCAGCAGCCCGACCCAGGGAAACACCATATATTTT. This sequence encodes CASSPTQGNTIYF.

This clonotype was counted a few times. V and J are TRBV4-1 and TRBJ1-1, with 12 positions matching TRBD1. Looked up from germline, CDR1 is MGHRA and CDR2 is YSYEKL. V was clipped by 4 bases and J by 1 base; unmatched bases: 13. The CDR3 is made up of 19 amino acids. The CDR3 reads CASSPPFNRDRGRNTEAFF. CDR3 sequence (DNA): TGCGCCAGCAGCCCCCCATTCAACCGGGACAGGGGGCGGAACACTGAAGCTTTCTTT.

V usage is TRBV6-6 and J usage is TRBJ1-4; 9 nucleotides align to TRBD1. Germline loops: CDR1 MNHNY, CDR2 SVGAGI (reference sequence). Trimming took 6 bases from V and 4 from J; bases not matched to a gene: 3. CDR3 length: 14 residues. The chain's CDR3 is CASRATGGNEKLFF. The CDR3 DNA reads TGTGCCAGCAGGGCGACAGGGGGTAATGAAAAACTGTTTTTT.

This clonotype was counted a few times. This rearrangement joins TRBV12-3 or TRBV12-4 to TRBJ1-2; D gene ambiguous. This CDR3 has 13 residues. Trimming stripped 5 bases from V and 4 bases from J, with 11 bases between. The CDR3 is CASSLRAFYGYTF. CDR3 nucleotides: TGTGCCAGCAGTCTCCGGGCCTTCTATGGCTACACCTTC.

This clonotype has a count of ten or more. V is TRBV20-1 and J is TRBJ1-5; D is ambiguous. In germline, CDR1 is DFQATT, CDR2 SNEGSKA (reference sequence). The CDR3 length is 13 residues. The germline V and J ends were trimmed by 1 base and 5 bases, with 9 bases remaining between them. CDR3: CSARGLEYQPQHF. The CDR3 region has the DNA TGCAGTGCTAGAGGTTTGGAATATCAGCCCCAGCATTTT.